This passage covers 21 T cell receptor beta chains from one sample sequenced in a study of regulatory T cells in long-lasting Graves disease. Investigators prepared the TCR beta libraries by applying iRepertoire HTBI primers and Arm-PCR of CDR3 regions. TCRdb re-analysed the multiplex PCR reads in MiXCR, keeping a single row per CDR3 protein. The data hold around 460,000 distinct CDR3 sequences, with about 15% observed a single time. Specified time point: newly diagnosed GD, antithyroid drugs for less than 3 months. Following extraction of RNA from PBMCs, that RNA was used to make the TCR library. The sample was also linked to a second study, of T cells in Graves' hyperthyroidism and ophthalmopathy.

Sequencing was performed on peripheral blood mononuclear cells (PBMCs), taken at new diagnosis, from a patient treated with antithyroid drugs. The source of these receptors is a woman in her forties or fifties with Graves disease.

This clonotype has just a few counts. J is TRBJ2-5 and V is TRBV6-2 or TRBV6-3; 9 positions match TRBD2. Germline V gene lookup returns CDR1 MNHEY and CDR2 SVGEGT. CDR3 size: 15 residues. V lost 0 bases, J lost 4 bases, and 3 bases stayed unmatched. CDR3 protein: CASSYSAGGVETQYF. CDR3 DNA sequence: TGTGCCAGCAGTTACTCAGCGGGAGGAGTAGAGACCCAGTACTTC.

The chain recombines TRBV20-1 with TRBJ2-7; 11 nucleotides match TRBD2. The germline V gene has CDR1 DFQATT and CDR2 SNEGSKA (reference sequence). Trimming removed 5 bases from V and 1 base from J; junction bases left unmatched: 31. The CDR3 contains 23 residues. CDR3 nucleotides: TGCAGTGCTGGAACACTAGCGGGAGCAAGTTGGCCCTTTTTTGGACCAGTATCCTACGAGCAGTACTTC. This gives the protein CSAGTLAGASWPFFGPVSYEQYF.

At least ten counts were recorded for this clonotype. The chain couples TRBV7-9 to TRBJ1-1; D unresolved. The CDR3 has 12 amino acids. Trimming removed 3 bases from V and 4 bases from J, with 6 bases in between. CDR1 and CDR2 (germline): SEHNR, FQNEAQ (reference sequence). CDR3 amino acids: CASSLQATEAFF. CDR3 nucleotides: TGTGCCAGCAGCTTGCAGGCCACTGAAGCTTTCTTT.

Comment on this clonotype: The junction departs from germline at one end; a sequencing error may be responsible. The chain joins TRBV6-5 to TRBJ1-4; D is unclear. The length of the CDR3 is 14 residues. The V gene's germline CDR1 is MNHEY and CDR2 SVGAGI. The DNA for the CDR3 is TGTGCCAGCAGTACCGCGGCAACTAATGAAGAACTGTTTTTT. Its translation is CASSTAATNEELFF.

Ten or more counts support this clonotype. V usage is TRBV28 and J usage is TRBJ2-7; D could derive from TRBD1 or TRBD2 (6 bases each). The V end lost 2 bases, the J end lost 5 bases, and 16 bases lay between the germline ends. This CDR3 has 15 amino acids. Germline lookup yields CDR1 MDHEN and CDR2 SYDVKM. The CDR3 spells CASSLGGRDVDEQYF. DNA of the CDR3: TGTGCCAGCAGTTTAGGGGGGCGGGATGTCGACGAGCAGTACTTC.

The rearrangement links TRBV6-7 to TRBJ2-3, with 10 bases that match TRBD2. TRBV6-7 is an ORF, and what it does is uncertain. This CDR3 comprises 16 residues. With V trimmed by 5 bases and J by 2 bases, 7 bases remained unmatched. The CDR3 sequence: CASSRQLAGNTDTQYF. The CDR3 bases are TGTGCCAGCAGTCGCCAACTAGCGGGGAACACAGATACGCAGTATTTT.

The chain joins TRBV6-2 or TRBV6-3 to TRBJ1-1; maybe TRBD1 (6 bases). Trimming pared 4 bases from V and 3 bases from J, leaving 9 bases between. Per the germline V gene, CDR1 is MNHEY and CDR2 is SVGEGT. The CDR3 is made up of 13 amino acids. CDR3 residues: CASSSKGDTEAFF. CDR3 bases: TGTGCCAGCAGTTCCAAGGGGGACACTGAAGCTTTCTTT.

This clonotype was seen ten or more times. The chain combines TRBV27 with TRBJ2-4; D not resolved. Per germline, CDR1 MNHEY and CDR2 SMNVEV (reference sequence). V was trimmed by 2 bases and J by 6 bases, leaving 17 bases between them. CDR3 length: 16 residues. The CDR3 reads CASSLNGWGPGNIQYF. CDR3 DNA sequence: TGTGCCAGCAGTTTAAACGGTTGGGGTCCCGGAAACATTCAGTACTTC.

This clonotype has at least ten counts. CDR3 sequence reads: CASSRYRELSSEQFF. In DNA, the CDR3 is TGCGCCAGCAGTCGTTATCGGGAGTTATCTTCTGAGCAGTTCTTC. The chain has TRBV10-1 and TRBJ2-1; weak D call: TRBD2 (6 bases). Trimming stripped 5 bases from V and 9 bases from J, with 20 bases between. This CDR3 spans 15 amino acids. Germline V lookup: CDR1 WNHNN, CDR2 SYGVQD (reference sequence).

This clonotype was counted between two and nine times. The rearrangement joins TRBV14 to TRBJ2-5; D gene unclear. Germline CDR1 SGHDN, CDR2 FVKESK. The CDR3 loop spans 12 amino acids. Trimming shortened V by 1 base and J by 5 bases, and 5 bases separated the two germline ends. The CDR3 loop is CASSQGHETQYF. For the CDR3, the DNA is TGTGCCAGCAGCCAAGGTCACGAGACCCAGTACTTC.

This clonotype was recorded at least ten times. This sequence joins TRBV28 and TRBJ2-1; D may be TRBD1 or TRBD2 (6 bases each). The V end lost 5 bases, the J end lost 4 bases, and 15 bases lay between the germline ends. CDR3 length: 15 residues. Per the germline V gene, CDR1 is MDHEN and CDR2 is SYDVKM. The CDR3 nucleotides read TGTGCCAGCAGTCCGTCAGGGGAGGAGTACAATGAGCAGTTCTTC. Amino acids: CASSPSGEEYNEQFF.

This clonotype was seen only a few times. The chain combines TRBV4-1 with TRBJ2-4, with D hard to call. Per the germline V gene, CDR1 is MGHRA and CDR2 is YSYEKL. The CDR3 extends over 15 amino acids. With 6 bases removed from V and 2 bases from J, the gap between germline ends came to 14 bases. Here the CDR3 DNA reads TGCGCCAGCAGTTTCAGTGTAGTCACCAAAAACATTCAGTACTTC. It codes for CASSFSVVTKNIQYF.

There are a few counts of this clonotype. The CDR3 DNA follows: TGCGCCAGCAGCCAAATCGGGGACACTGAAGCTTTCTTT. Protein sequence: CASSQIGDTEAFF. The chain joins TRBV4-1 to TRBJ1-1; unclear D gene. Trimming left V 2 bases short and J 3 bases short, with 7 bases between. This CDR3 region has 13 residues. The V gene's germline CDR1 is MGHRA and CDR2 YSYEKL.

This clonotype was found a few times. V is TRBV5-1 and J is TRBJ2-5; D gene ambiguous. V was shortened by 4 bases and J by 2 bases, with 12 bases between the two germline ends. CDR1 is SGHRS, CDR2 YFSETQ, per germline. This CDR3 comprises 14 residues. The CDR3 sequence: CASSPTRSQETQYF. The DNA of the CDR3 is TGCGCCAGCAGCCCAACACGATCTCAAGAGACCCAGTACTTC. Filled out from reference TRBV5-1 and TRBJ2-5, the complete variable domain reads KAGVTQTPRYLIKTRGQQVTLSCSPISGHRSVSWYQQTPGQGLQFLFEYFSETQRNKGNFPGRFSGRQFSNSRSEMNVSTLELGDSALYLCASSPTRSQETQYFGPGTRLLVL.

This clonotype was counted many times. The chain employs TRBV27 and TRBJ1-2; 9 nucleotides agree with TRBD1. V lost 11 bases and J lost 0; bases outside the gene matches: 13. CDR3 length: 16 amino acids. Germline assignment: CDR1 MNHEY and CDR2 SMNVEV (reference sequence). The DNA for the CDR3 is TGTGCCCCCCAGTGGGACAGGGACCTAGCTAACTATGGCTACACCTTC. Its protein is CAPQWDRDLANYGYTF.

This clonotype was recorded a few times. DNA of the CDR3: TGTGCCTGGAGTGTAGGGTTAGCGGGATACAATGAGCAGTTCTTC. Protein sequence: CAWSVGLAGYNEQFF. This chain connects TRBV30 to TRBJ2-1, with 8 positions matching TRBD2. Germline V gene sequence: CDR1 GTSNPN, CDR2 SVGIG (reference sequence). This CDR3 comprises 15 residues. J lost 4 bases, V lost 0 bases, and 5 bases had no gene match.

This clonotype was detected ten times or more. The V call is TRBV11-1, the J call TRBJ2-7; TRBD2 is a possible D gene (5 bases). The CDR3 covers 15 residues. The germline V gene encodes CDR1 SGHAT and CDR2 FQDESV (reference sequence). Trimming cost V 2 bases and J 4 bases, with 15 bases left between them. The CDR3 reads CASSLKEGGGYEQYF. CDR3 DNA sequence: TGTGCCAGCAGCTTAAAGGAAGGAGGAGGTTACGAGCAGTACTTC.

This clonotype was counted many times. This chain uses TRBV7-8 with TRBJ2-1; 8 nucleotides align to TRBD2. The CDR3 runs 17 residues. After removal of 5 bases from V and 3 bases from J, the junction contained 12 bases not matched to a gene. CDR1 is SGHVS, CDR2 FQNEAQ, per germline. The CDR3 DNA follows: TGTGCCAGCAGCCCAACAAACGCGGGAGGTTTCTACAATGAGCAGTTCTTC. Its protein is CASSPTNAGGFYNEQFF.

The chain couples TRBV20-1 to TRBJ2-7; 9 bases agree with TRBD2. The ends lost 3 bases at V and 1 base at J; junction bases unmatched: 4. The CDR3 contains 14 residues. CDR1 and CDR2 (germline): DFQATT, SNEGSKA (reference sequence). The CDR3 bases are TGCAGTGCTAGGGTTAGCGGGAGATCCTACGAGCAGTACTTC. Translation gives CSARVSGRSYEQYF.

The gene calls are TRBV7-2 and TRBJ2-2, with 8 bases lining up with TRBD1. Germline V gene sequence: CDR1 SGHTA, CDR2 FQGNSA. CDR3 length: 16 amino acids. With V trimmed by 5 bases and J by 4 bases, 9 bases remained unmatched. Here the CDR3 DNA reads TGTGCCAGCAGCCAAAGGACAGGGTTGGGCACCGGGGAGCTGTTTTTT. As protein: CASSQRTGLGTGELFF.

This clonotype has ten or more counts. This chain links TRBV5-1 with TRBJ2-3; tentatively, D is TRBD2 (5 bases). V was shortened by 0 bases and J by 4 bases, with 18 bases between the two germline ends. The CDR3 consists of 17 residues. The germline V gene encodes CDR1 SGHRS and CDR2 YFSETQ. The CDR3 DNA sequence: TGCGCCAGCAGCTTGGAGGGAGCGGTCGTCGGATCAGATACGCAGTATTTT. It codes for CASSLEGAVVGSDTQYF.